The sample holds a few counts of the clone carrying this T cell receptor (beta chain). Its target is unknown. Of the isolated RNA, all was reverse transcribed, and so the sequenced material was expressed TCRB transcripts. Measured with immunoSEQ multiplex PCR; TCRdb has only the in-frame clones, and not every one. In the table there are over 600,000 clones, 12% of which are singletons. V lost 6 bases to trimming and J lost 1 base, with 13 bases between them. This CDR3 has 14 residues. Germline CDR1 is MNHNY and CDR2 is SVGAGI (reference sequence). The sample is drawn from a study of beta chain features in type 1 diabetes. Study-wide results and caveats: Cells that show high TCR expression could be over-represented by cDNA sequencing. The study found moderately but significantly shorter TCRB CDR3s in all four CD4+ subsets of Type 1 diabetes patients.

This sequence originates from a man aged 30 to 45 with type 1 diabetes. Material for sequencing was naive CD4+ T cells from blood. The genes are TRBV6-6 and TRBJ2-7; D possibly corresponds to TRBD1 (6 bases). CDR3 sequence: CASSYEQGSYEQYF. The CDR3 region has the DNA TGTGCCAGCAGCTACGAGCAGGGGTCCTACGAGCAGTACTTC.